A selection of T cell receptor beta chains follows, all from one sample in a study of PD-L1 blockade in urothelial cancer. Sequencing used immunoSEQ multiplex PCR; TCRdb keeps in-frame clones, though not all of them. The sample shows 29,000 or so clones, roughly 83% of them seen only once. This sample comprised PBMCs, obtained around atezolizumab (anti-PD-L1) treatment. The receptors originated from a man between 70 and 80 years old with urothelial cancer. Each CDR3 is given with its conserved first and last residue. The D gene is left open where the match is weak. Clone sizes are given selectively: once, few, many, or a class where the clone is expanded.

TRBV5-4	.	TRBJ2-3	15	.	TGTGCCAGCAGCTCATCTACCCTGGGCACAGATACGCAGTATTTT	CASSSSTLGTDTQYF
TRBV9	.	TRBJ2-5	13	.	TGTGCCAGCAGCGTAGGCCTAGCTGAGACCCAGTACTTC	CASSVGLAETQYF
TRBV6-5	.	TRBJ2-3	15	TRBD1	TGTGCCAGCAGTAGGGGACAGGCCGGCGCAGATACGCAGTATTTT	CASSRGQAGADTQYF
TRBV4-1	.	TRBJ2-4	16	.	TGCGCCAGCAGCCCTGGTCCTAGGGGGGCCAAAAACATTCAGTACTTC	CASSPGPRGAKNIQYF
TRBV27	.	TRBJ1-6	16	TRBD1	TGTGCCAGCAGTCAGTCAGGGGGTCTATATAATTCACCCCTCCACTTT	CASSQSGGLYNSPLHF
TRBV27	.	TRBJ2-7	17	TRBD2	TGTGCCAGCAGTAAACAGCTACTAGCGGGAGTAACCTACGAGCAGTACTTC	CASSKQLLAGVTYEQYF
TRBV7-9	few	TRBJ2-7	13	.	TGTGCCAGCAGCTTTTTCGGGGGGCCCGAGCAGTACTTC	CASSFFGGPEQYF
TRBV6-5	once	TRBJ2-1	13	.	TGTGCCAGCAGGTACCTCCTTGGCGGTGAGCAGTTCTTC	CASRYLLGGEQFF
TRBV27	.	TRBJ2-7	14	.	TGTGCCAGCAGTTTAAGTCAGGGGAGGGGCGAGCAGTACTTC	CASSLSQGRGEQYF
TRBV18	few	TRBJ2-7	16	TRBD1	TGTGCCAGCTCACCACTCCGGGACAGTCGGACCTACGAGCAGTACTTC	CASSPLRDSRTYEQYF
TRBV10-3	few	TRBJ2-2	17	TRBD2	TGTGCCATCAGTGAGGCTAGCGGGGGACCGAACACCGGGGAGCTGTTTTTT	CAISEASGGPNTGELFF
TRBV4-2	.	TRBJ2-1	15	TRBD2	TGTGCCAGCAGCCTCCGACTAGCGGGAAACAATGAGCAGTTCTTC	CASSLRLAGNNEQFF
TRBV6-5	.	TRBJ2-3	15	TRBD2	TGTGCCAGCAGCTACGATAGCGGGGGCTTGGATACGCAGTATTTT	CASSYDSGGLDTQYF
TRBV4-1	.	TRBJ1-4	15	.	TGCGCCAGCAGCCAAGATTTCGGTCTTCGGGAAAAACTGTTTTTT	CASSQDFGLREKLFF
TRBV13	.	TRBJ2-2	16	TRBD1	TGTGCCAGCAGCTTGGCCAGGACAGGGCGGACCGGGGAGCTGTTTTTT	CASSLARTGRTGELFF
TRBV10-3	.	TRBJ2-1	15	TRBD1	TGTGCCATCAGTGTGGGTACAGGGGGTCGAAATGAGCAGTTCTTC	CAISVGTGGRNEQFF
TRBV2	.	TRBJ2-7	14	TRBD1	TGTGCCAGCAAGTTTGGACAGGGTCCCTACGAGCAGTACTTC	CASKFGQGPYEQYF
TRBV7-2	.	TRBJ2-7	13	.	TGTGCCAGCAGCTTATGGCAGGCCTACGAGCAGTACTTC	CASSLWQAYEQYF
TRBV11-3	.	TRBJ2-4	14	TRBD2	TGTGCCAGCAGCCGGACTAGCGGGAGGGGGGGCGAGTACTTC	CASSRTSGRGGEYF
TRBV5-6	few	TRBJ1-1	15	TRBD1	TGTGCCAGCAGTCGGGTGACAGGGGCTTTCACTGAAGCTTTCTTT	CASSRVTGAFTEAFF
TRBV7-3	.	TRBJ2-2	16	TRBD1	TGTGCCAGCAGTACTACAGGGGCGTCAGGGACCGGGGAGCTGTTTTTT	CASSTTGASGTGELFF
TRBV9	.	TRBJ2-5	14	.	TGTGCCAGCAGCGGTGGAGTTTTTCAAGAGACCCAGTACTTC	CASSGGVFQETQYF
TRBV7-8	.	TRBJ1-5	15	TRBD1	TGTGCCAGCAGCTTAGACGGGACAGGGAGGCAGCCCCAGCATTTT	CASSLDGTGRQPQHF
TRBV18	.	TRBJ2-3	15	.	TGTGCCAGCTCATCGACTTCGACTAGCACAGATACGCAGTATTTT	CASSSTSTSTDTQYF
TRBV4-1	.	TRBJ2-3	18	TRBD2	TGCGCCAGCAGCTTGGCGGTGGCGGGAGGACCTAGCACAGATACGCAGTATTTT	CASSLAVAGGPSTDTQYF
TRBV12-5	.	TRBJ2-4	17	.	TGTGCTAGTGGTTTGGGGGTGGGGGGACTAGCCAAAAACATTCAGTACTTC	CASGLGVGGLAKNIQYF
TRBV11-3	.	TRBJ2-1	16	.	TGTGCCAGCAGCTTAGGTGGGGCCGCTTCTTACAATGAGCAGTTCTTC	CASSLGGAASYNEQFF
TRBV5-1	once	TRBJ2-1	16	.	TGCGCCAGCACCAACGGACGGCTAGCCAATTACAATGAGCAGTTCTTC	CASTNGRLANYNEQFF
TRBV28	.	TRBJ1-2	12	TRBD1	TGTGCCAGCATTTCCGACAGGGACGGCTACACCTTC	CASISDRDGYTF
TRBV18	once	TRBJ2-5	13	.	TGTGCCAGCTCACCGCCAGTCAGGGGGACCCAGTACTTC	CASSPPVRGTQYF
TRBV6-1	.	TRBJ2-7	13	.	TGTGCCAGCAGTGTGACAGGCCCCTACGAGCAGTACTTC	CASSVTGPYEQYF
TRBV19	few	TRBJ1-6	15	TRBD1	TGTGCCAGTAGACCAGACAGGGGGCGAAATTCACCCCTCCACTTT	CASRPDRGRNSPLHF
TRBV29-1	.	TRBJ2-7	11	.	TGCAGCGTACTACTCTCCTACGAGCAGTACTTC	CSVLLSYEQYF
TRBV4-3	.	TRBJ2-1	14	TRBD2	TGCGCCAGCAGCCAAGGCCTAGCCGGGGGGGAGCAGTTCTTC	CASSQGLAGGEQFF
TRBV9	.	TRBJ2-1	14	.	TGTGCCAGCAGCGCAAGGAGTGGGTATAATGAGCAGTTCTTC	CASSARSGYNEQFF
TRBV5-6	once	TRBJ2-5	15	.	TGTGCCAGCAGCCTCTTACCCCGACAGCAAGAGACCCAGTACTTC	CASSLLPRQQETQYF
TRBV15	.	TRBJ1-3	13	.	TGTGCCACCCAATCCGGGGCTGGAAACACCATATATTTT	CATQSGAGNTIYF
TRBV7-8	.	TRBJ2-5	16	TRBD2	TGTGCCAGCAGCTTACGTCTAGCGGGGGAGCAAGAGACCCAGTACTTC	CASSLRLAGEQETQYF
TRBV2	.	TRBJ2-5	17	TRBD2	TGTGCCAGCAGTTTTGGGACTAGCGGGGGGGCCGGGGAGACCCAGTACTTC	CASSFGTSGGAGETQYF
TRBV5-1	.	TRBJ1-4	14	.	TGCGCCAGCAGCTCCGGGATCCCGAATGAAAAACTGTTTTTT	CASSSGIPNEKLFF
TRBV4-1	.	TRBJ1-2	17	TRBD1	TGCGCCAGCAGCCAAGATAACAGGGGCTTAGCTAACTATGGCTACACCTTC	CASSQDNRGLANYGYTF
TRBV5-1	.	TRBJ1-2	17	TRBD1	TGCGCCAGCTCGAAAGGGGACCTGACAGGGGACGACTATGGCTACACCTTC	CASSKGDLTGDDYGYTF
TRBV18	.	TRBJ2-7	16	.	TGTGCCAGCTCACCTACCACTAGCATCTCTATCTACGAGCAGTACTTC	CASSPTTSISIYEQYF
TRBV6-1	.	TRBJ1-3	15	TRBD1	TGTGCCAGCAGTGCCTTCGCGACAGGGGGAAACACCATATATTTT	CASSAFATGGNTIYF
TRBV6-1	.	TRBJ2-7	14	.	TGTGCCAGCAGAGTAACGACGGAGAGCGCCGAGCAGTACTTC	CASRVTTESAEQYF
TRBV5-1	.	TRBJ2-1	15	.	TGCGCCAGCAGCTTAACAGGCTCCGGAGTGAATGAGCAGTTCTTC	CASSLTGSGVNEQFF
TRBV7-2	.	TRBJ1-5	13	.	TGTGCCAGCAGCATTATGGGGGCCCAGCCCCAGCATTTT	CASSIMGAQPQHF
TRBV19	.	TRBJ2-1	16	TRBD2	TGTGCCAGTAGTCCTAGCCCGAAACTAGCGGTAAATGAGCAGTTCTTC	CASSPSPKLAVNEQFF